A single sample gave rise to the 13 T cell receptor beta chains below, sequenced in a study of PD-1 blockade in classical Hodgkin lymphoma. Following autologous stem cell transplantation, relapse occurred in every patient, and exposure to brentuximab vedotin varied. Thawed PBMCs were the source of CD4+ T cells, purified by magnetic negative selection. Sequenced by immunoSEQ multiplex PCR; TCRdb stores in-frame clones only, minus some. This table has about 8,500 clones, about 80% appearing once. The sequences come from CD4+ T cells from blood, collected at baseline. These receptors came from a human donor with classical Hodgkin lymphoma.

This clone was seen a single time. This sequence joins TRBV2 and TRBJ2-3; D is ambiguous. The V end was cut by 2 bases, the J end by 2 bases, with 8 bases between. Germline V gene sequence: CDR1 SNHLY, CDR2 FYNNEI. The CDR3 extends over 14 amino acids. The CDR3 coding sequence is TGTGCCAGCAGTGAACAGCTAATCACAGATACGCAGTATTTT. It yields the protein CASSEQLITDTQYF.

The chain joins TRBV4-1 to TRBJ2-1; the D is unclear. The CDR3 has 14 residues. Trimming removed 1 base from V and 4 bases from J, with 8 bases in between. Per the germline V gene, CDR1 is MGHRA and CDR2 is YSYEKL. Here the CDR3 DNA reads TGCGCCAGCAGCCAAGCCGACTGGTACAATGAGCAGTTCTTC. Protein: CASSQADWYNEQFF.

The rearrangement uses TRBV13 and TRBJ1-1; tentative D call: TRBD1 (5 bases). This CDR3 is built from 13 residues. CDR1 is PRHDT and CDR2 is FYEKMQ in the germline V gene (reference sequence). The ends were cut back, 1 base at V and 7 bases at J, with 10 bases in the middle. The CDR3 DNA reads TGTGCCAGCAGCTTAGACAGGACCCATGAAGCTTTCTTT. Its protein is CASSLDRTHEAFF.

This rearrangement joins TRBV7-6 to TRBJ2-2, with 8 bases identical to TRBD1. V shed 3 bases, J shed 5 bases, and the junction held 5 bases outside the gene matches. Germline V CDR1 and CDR2: SGHVS, FNYEAQ. The CDR3 is 15 amino acids. CDR3 DNA sequence: TGTGCCAGCAGCTTGAGGACAGGGTCTACCGGGGAGCTGTTTTTT. As protein: CASSLRTGSTGELFF.

About this clone: The same CDR3 is also encoded by other DNA sequences in this sample. The V gene is TRBV5-1, the J gene TRBJ2-1; 11 bases are shared with TRBD2. The CDR3 loop spans 14 amino acids. Germline V gives CDR1 SGHRS, CDR2 YFSETQ. Losses at the gene ends were 2 bases for V and 7 bases for J; bases not matched to a gene: 2. The CDR3 nucleotides are TGCGCCAGCAGCTTAACTAGCGGGAGTAATGAGCAGTTCTTC. Residues: CASSLTSGSNEQFF.

This chain links TRBV10-3 with TRBJ2-3; either TRBD1 or TRBD2 may supply D (5 bases each). The CDR3 spans 15 residues. With 3 bases removed from V and 4 bases from J, the gap between germline ends came to 14 bases. Germline CDR1 is ENHRY and CDR2 is SYGVKD. CDR3: CAISDGGLGADTQYF. For the CDR3, the DNA is TGTGCCATCAGTGATGGTGGCTTGGGGGCAGATACGCAGTATTTT.

The count of this clone is one. The J gene is TRBJ1-4, the V gene TRBV15, with unresolved D. This CDR3 has 15 amino acids. Germline values: CDR1 LNHNV, CDR2 YYDKDF (reference sequence). With 2 bases removed from V and 7 bases from J, the gap between germline ends came to 14 bases. CDR3 amino acids: CATSRLTGIGEKLFF. The CDR3 DNA sequence: TGTGCCACCAGCAGACTGACCGGGATAGGTGAAAAACTGTTTTTT.

The J gene is TRBJ2-2, the V gene TRBV5-5, with TRBD1 matching 8 bases. Per the germline V gene, CDR1 is SGHKS and CDR2 is YYEKEE (reference sequence). Trimming cost V 2 bases and J 6 bases; bases outside gene matches: 3. CDR3 size: 14 residues. CDR3 region: CASSFQTGAGELFF. The CDR3 coding sequence is TGTGCCAGCAGCTTCCAGACAGGGGCCGGGGAGCTGTTTTTT.

This chain connects TRBV5-5 to TRBJ2-1, with TRBD1 as a possible D gene (6 bases). Deletions cut 4 bases from V and 0 bases from J, with 11 bases between. Germline loops: CDR1 SGHKS, CDR2 YYEKEE (reference sequence). The CDR3 runs to 15 residues. In nucleotides, the CDR3 is TGTGCCAGCAGCCCCTGGGACAACTCCTACAATGAGCAGTTCTTC. It encodes CASSPWDNSYNEQFF.

The chain carries TRBV4-1 and TRBJ2-4; 8 positions agree with TRBD2. CDR1 and CDR2 (germline): MGHRA, YSYEKL. After removal of 0 bases from V and 6 bases from J, the junction contained 1 base not matched to a gene. The CDR3 is made up of 14 amino acids. The CDR3 sequence is CASSQELAVNIQYF. In DNA form, the CDR3 reads TGCGCCAGCAGCCAAGAACTAGCGGTAAACATTCAGTACTTC.

This sequence joins TRBV7-8 and TRBJ2-3; TRBD2 matches at 11 bases. This CDR3 contains 16 residues. The germline CDR1 and CDR2 sequences are SGHVS and FQNEAQ. V shed 4 bases and J 3 bases; nucleotides not matched to a gene: 6. The CDR3 DNA sequence: TGTGCCAGCAGCTACCAGACTAGCGGGACAACAGATACGCAGTATTTT. Its protein is CASSYQTSGTTDTQYF.

This chain connects TRBV9 to TRBJ2-3, with 11 bases fitting TRBD2. The CDR3 contains 17 residues. V trimming: 2 bases; J trimming: 0 bases; junction bases outside the gene matches: 5. The germline V gene encodes CDR1 SGDLS and CDR2 YYNGEE. Written as DNA, the CDR3 is TGTGCCAGCAGCGTGGAAGGGACTAGCGGAAGCACAGATACGCAGTATTTT. As protein: CASSVEGTSGSTDTQYF.

The chain is built from TRBV29-1 and TRBJ2-7; possibly TRBD1 for D (6 bases). CDR1 is SQVTM, CDR2 ANQGSEA, per germline. This CDR3 spans 14 amino acids. Trimming shortened V by 6 bases and J by 0 bases, and 15 bases separated the two germline ends. CDR3 bases: TGCAGCGTACGGACAGATCCCAGCTCCTACGAGCAGTACTTC. Translating it yields CSVRTDPSSYEQYF.